The clone carrying this T cell receptor beta chain was seen a handful of times. At the DNA level, this CDR3 is encoded by other sequences in the same sample as well. V lost 2 bases to trimming and J lost 8 bases, with 3 bases between them. This CDR3 contains 11 residues. The V gene's germline CDR1 is LGHDT and CDR2 YNNKEL (reference sequence). The data stem from a study of T cell responses to AZD1222 COVID-19 vaccine. Assay: immunoSEQ multiplex PCR; the TCRdb copy retains only in-frame clones and omits some. This sample has about 110,000 clones, with about 95% found just once. Sample: peripheral blood, taken 28 days after the second AZD1222 dose. The sequence derives from an adult who received the AZD1222 COVID-19 vaccine. The gene calls are TRBV3-1 (or the pseudogene TRBV3-2) and TRBJ2-2; no clear D. For the CDR3, the DNA is TGTGCCAGCAGCCAAAGAGGGGAGCTGTTTTTT. This encodes CASSQRGELFF.